These T cell receptor delta chains were read from a single sample in a study of Vδ1+ human thymocytes. TCRdb re-processed the multiplex PCR reads via CATT. Seen here are 25,000 to 30,000 delta-chain clones, under 8% observed once, and the top ten hold around 0.91%. The source material was Vdelta1+ gamma-delta thymocytes from the thymus. Receptors originate from a girl under three years old who had congenital heart surgery. Each CDR3 is given with its conserved first and last residue. The order of the fields is D gene, J gene, CDR3 length, V gene, clone size, CDR3 protein, CDR3 DNA. A D gene is named only where the DNA matches it firmly. For some rows the clone size is stated as once, few or many, or as a class when expanded; others skip it.

TRDD3 TRDJ1 18 TRDV1 few CALGELVPRSVGDTELIF TGTGCTCTTGGGGAACTGGTCCCCCGGTCGGTGGGGGATACTGAACTCATCTTT
TRDD2 TRDJ1 21 TRDV1 few CALGDQAFLKPGLKYTDKLIF TGTGCTCTTGGGGACCAGGCCTTCCTCAAGCCTGGGCTCAAGTACACCGATAAACTCATCTTT
. TRDJ1 16 TRDV2 medium-sized CACEGDHNWYTDKLIF TGTGCCTGTGAGGGAGACCACAACTGGTACACCGATAAACTCATCTTT
. TRDJ1 15 TRDV1 . CAPGEEAPYTDKLIF TGTGCTCCTGGGGAAGAAGCCCCGTACACCGATAAACTCATCTTT
TRDD3 TRDJ1 21 TRDV1 few CALGELHFESPVLGSGDKLIF TGTGCTCTTGGGGAACTCCATTTCGAGTCCCCCGTACTGGGGTCAGGCGATAAACTCATCTTT
TRDD3 TRDJ1 26 TRDV1 few CALGERLRVVSVLGDTLSQNTDKLIF TGTGCTCTTGGGGAACGGTTACGCGTAGTCTCTGTACTGGGGGATACCCTCTCCCAGAACACCGATAAACTCATCTTT
TRDD3 TRDJ1 25 TRDV1 . CALGEGGPTLKVWGTRIRYTDKLIF TGTGCTCTTGGGGAAGGGGGACCTACGTTAAAAGTCTGGGGGACCAGGATTAGATACACCGATAAACTCATCTTT
. TRDJ1 22 TRDV1 few CALGEPKNLFSSLGGYTDKLIF TGTGCTCTTGGGGAACCCAAAAACCTCTTCTCCTCGTTGGGGGGGTACACCGATAAACTCATCTTT
. TRDJ1 15 TRDV1 . CALGVNIMLFGKLIF TGTGCTCTTGGGGTCAATATAATGTTATTTGGTAAACTCATCTTT
TRDD2 TRDJ1 16 TRDV1 . CALGAPNSYYTDKLIF TGTGCTCTTGGGGCCCCTAATTCCTACTACACCGATAAACTCATCTTT
TRDD2 TRDJ1 22 TRDV1 . CALGEASYSLGMNPEYTDKLIF TGTGCTCTTGGGGAGGCTTCCTATAGTCTGGGAATGAATCCTGAGTACACCGATAAACTCATCTTT
TRDD3 TRDJ1 25 TRDV1 . CALGELRFGGGSALSTPPYTDKLIF TGTGCTCTTGGGGAACTTCGGTTTGGTGGGGGATCTGCACTTTCCACCCCCCCTTACACCGATAAACTCATCTTT
TRDD3 TRDJ1 16 TRDV1 . CALGGLGDTRVDKLIF TGTGCTCTTGGGGGACTGGGGGATACGCGAGTGGATAAACTCATCTTT
TRDD3 TRDJ1 21 TRDV1 few CALGGNHYFHWGIREADKLIF TGTGCTCTTGGGGGGAATCATTACTTTCACTGGGGGATACGCGAAGCCGATAAACTCATCTTT
. TRDJ1 20 TRDV1 few CALGELGLLGIAGDADKLIF TGTGCTCTTGGGGAACTAGGCCTTCTTGGTATTGCCGGGGACGCCGATAAACTCATCTTT
TRDD2 TRDJ1 19 TRDV1 few CALGELEFLHLTDTDKLIF TGTGCTCTTGGGGAATTAGAATTCCTACACCTCACGGACACCGATAAACTCATCTTT
TRDD3 TRDJ1 15 TRDV1 few CALGFTGGYPAKLIF TGTGCTCTTGGGTTTACTGGGGGATACCCGGCTAAACTCATCTTT
TRDD3 TRDJ1 26 TRDV1 . CALGELPSQGVSGLLGEQPYTDKLIF TGTGCTCTTGGGGAACTACCCTCCCAGGGGGTCTCCGGCTTACTGGGGGAGCAACCGTACACCGATAAACTCATCTTT
. TRDJ1 18 TRDV1 . CALGTTTADTDTGDKLIF TGTGCTCTTGGGACGACTACGGCAGATACGGACACCGGAGATAAACTCATCTTT
. TRDJ1 16 TRDV1 few CALGDAGGPYTDKLIF TGTGCTCTTGGGGACGCGGGGGGCCCGTACACCGATAAACTCATCTTT
TRDD2 TRDJ1 22 TRDV1 . CALGGGLPTYSWGSTYTDKLIF TGTGCTCTTGGGGGAGGCCTTCCTACGTATAGCTGGGGATCCACGTACACCGATAAACTCATCTTT
TRDD3 TRDJ1 23 TRDV1 . CALGERGAFHPHQMGDTPIRLIF TGTGCTCTTGGGGAAAGAGGGGCCTTCCACCCACACCAAATGGGGGATACGCCAATTAGACTCATCTTT
TRDD3 TRDJ1 15 TRDV1 few CALGDLMSGTGGLIF TGTGCTCTTGGGGATCTAATGTCCGGTACTGGGGGACTCATCTTT
. TRDJ1 19 TRDV1 few CALGDIPSTSAGDPDKLIF TGTGCTCTTGGGGATATCCCTTCCACATCAGCTGGGGATCCCGATAAACTCATCTTT
. TRDJ1 15 TRDV1 few CALGELSSFTDKLIF TGTGCTCTTGGGGAACTTTCCTCTTTCACCGATAAACTCATCTTT
TRDD3 TRDJ1 19 TRDV1 . CALGELPNPLGAQEDKLIF TGTGCTCTTGGGGAACTACCTAACCCCCTGGGGGCTCAGGAGGATAAACTCATCTTT
. TRDJ1 24 TRDV1 . CALGEPLRRRNLLGRTEYTDKLIF TGTGCTCTTGGGGAACCCCTACGTCGTCGGAACTTGTTGGGGCGTACTGAGTACACCGATAAACTCATCTTT
. TRDJ1 22 TRDV1 few CALGGGPFPTQVYWGSTDKPIF TGTGCTCTTGGGGGCGGCCCATTTCCTACCCAAGTATACTGGGGATCCACCGATAAACCCATCTTT
. TRDJ1 17 TRDV1 . CALGEGNLLPGTDKLIF TGTGCTCTTGGGGAAGGAAACCTTCTTCCGGGCACCGATAAACTCATCTTT
TRDD2 TRDJ1 21 TRDV1 . CALGEGPQPFLRGGITDKLIF TGTGCTCTTGGGGAAGGTCCCCAACCCTTCCTACGTGGGGGCATCACCGATAAACTCATCTTT
. TRDJ1 15 TRDV1 few CALGELTEYTDKLIF TGTGCTCTTGGGGAACTTACTGAGTACACCGATAAACTCATCTTT
TRDD3 TRDJ1 17 TRDV1 . CALGEVRWGIRKGKLIF TGTGCTCTTGGGGAAGTTCGCTGGGGGATACGGAAGGGTAAACTCATCTTT
TRDD3 TRDJ1 16 TRDV1 few CALGPYWGIGTDKLIF TGTGCTCTTGGGCCCTACTGGGGGATAGGGACCGATAAACTCATCTTT
TRDD3 TRDJ1 20 TRDV1 few CALGERIPLFFWGYTDKLIF TGTGCTCTTGGGGAACGGATCCCCTTATTCTTCTGGGGGTACACCGATAAACTCATCTTT
. TRDJ1 12 TRDV1 few CALGVPHLKLIF TGTGCTCTTGGGGTACCCCACTTGAAACTCATCTTT
TRDD3 TRDJ1 19 TRDV1 . CALGELAVLGDPRVDKLIF TGTGCTCTTGGGGAATTGGCCGTACTGGGGGATCCGAGGGTCGATAAACTCATCTTT
TRDD3 TRDJ1 18 TRDV1 . CALGELLRTGGYTDKLIF TGTGCTCTTGGGGAACTCCTGCGTACTGGGGGATACACCGATAAACTCATCTTT
. TRDJ1 15 TRDV2 medium-sized CACDKQGHWWFELIF TGTGCCTGTGACAAACAGGGTCATTGGTGGTTTGAACTCATCTTT
. TRDJ1 14 TRDV1 few CALGELSGGDKLIF TGTGCTCTTGGGGAACTTTCGGGGGGGGATAAACTCATCTTT
TRDD3 TRDJ1 21 TRDV1 few CALGDLEMELGDTVYTDKLIF TGTGCTCTTGGGGATTTAGAGATGGAACTGGGGGATACGGTGTACACCGATAAACTCATCTTT
. TRDJ1 16 TRDV1 . CALLSETLGGSDKLIF TGTGCTCTTCTAAGCGAAACCCTGGGTGGCTCCGATAAACTCATCTTT
. TRDJ1 15 TRDV1 few CALGEGSRYTDKLIF TGTGCTCTTGGGGAGGGTTCCCGGTACACCGATAAACTCATCTTT
. TRDJ1 21 TRDV1 few CALGEFPVLQGYGQGDDKLIF TGTGCTCTTGGGGAGTTTCCGGTCCTACAAGGATACGGTCAGGGCGACGATAAACTCATCTTT
. TRDJ1 21 TRDV1 . CALGEPSVWRFGPSYTDKLIF TGTGCTCTTGGGGAACCCTCTGTTTGGAGGTTCGGACCTTCGTACACCGATAAACTCATCTTT
TRDD3 TRDJ1 22 TRDV1 . CALGECGSYPYWGIRNTDKLIF TGTGCTCTTGGGGAATGCGGCTCCTACCCTTACTGGGGGATACGGAACACCGATAAACTCATCTTT
. TRDJ1 21 TRDV1 few CALGDPSYEGLGDKKPDKLIF TGTGCTCTTGGAGACCCTTCCTACGAGGGTCTGGGGGATAAGAAGCCCGATAAACTCATCTTT
. TRDJ1 15 TRDV1 few CALGTHTRGFMGLIF TGTGCTCTTGGGACACATACGAGGGGGTTCATGGGACTCATCTTT
TRDD3 TRDJ1 21 TRDV1 few CALGVAYQVLGDDLYTDKLIF TGTGCTCTTGGGGTTGCCTACCAAGTTCTGGGGGATGACCTGTACACCGATAAACTCATCTTT
TRDD3 TRDJ1 18 TRDV1 . CALGELLGGIPVPDKLIF TGTGCTCTTGGGGAACTATTGGGGGGGATACCCGTCCCCGATAAACTCATCTTT
. TRDJ1 17 TRDV1 . CALGATTGPWGTDKLIF TGTGCTCTTGGGGCGACCACCGGCCCTTGGGGCACCGATAAACTCATCTTT
TRDD3 TRDJ2 17 TRDV2 medium-sized CACPSLLGDKMTAQLFF TGTGCCTGCCCTTCATTACTGGGGGATAAGATGACAGCACAACTCTTCTTT
TRDD3 TRDJ3 20 TRDV2 few CACDTERLGDTAWDTRQMFF TGTGCCTGTGACACCGAAAGGCTGGGGGATACAGCCTGGGACACCCGACAGATGTTTTTC
. TRDJ1 16 TRDV1 few CALGEGTAMYTDKLIF TGTGCTCTTGGGGAAGGTACCGCAATGTACACCGATAAACTCATCTTT
. TRDJ1 17 TRDV1 . CALGELLRPSYTDKLIF TGTGCTCTTGGGGAACTCCTTCGCCCAAGCTACACCGATAAACTCATCTTT
TRDD3 TRDJ1 16 TRDV1 . CALGELESTLGDILIF TGTGCTCTTGGGGAACTAGAGTCCACGCTGGGGGATATACTCATCTTT
TRDD3 TRDJ1 21 TRDV3 . CASTPTIPRDVLLGDADKLIF TGTGCCTCTACCCCGACGATTCCTAGGGATGTGTTACTGGGGGATGCCGATAAACTCATCTTT
. TRDJ1 15 TRDV3 medium-sized CAFQYSRLYTDKLIF TGTGCCTTTCAATACTCACGCTTGTACACCGATAAACTCATCTTT
TRDD2 TRDJ1 20 TRDV1 . CALGEPAFLRWGQYRGKLIF TGTGCTCTTGGGGAACCTGCCTTCCTAAGATGGGGGCAATACCGGGGTAAACTCATCTTT
. TRDJ1 20 TRDV1 few CALGEPPFKGTKTYTDKLIF TGTGCTCTTGGGGAGCCCCCTTTTAAGGGTACCAAAACCTACACCGATAAACTCATCTTT
TRDD3 TRDJ1 23 TRDV1 . CALGEGTILQLGATLPYTDKLIF TGTGCTCTTGGGGAAGGAACTATCCTACAACTGGGGGCTACGTTGCCGTACACCGATAAACTCATCTTT